This TCR beta chain is from a study of shared clonotypes between healthy human individuals. CDR1 and CDR2 (germline): SGHRS, YFSETQ. This CDR3 comprises 12 residues. The germline V and J ends were trimmed by 5 bases and 4 bases, with 9 bases remaining between them. This clone was picked up one time. This CDR3 is also generated by other DNA sequences in the sample. CD4+ cell separation produced CD45RA+ naive and CD45RA-negative memory subsets. Around 30,000 T cell genomes (around 200 ng DNA) went into each sorted-subset replicate. Measured with immunoSEQ multiplex PCR; TCRdb has only the in-frame clones, and not every one. This sample has roughly 1,500,000 clones, with 98% found just once.

Sequencing input: naive CD4+ T cells sorted from blood. Subset reported: CD45RA+ positively selected. J is TRBJ2-5 and V is TRBV5-1; no definite D call. This receptor was obtained from a young man in good health. The CDR3 bases are TGCGCCAGCAGTTTGACCGGAGAGACCCAGTACTTC. Amino acids: CASSLTGETQYF.